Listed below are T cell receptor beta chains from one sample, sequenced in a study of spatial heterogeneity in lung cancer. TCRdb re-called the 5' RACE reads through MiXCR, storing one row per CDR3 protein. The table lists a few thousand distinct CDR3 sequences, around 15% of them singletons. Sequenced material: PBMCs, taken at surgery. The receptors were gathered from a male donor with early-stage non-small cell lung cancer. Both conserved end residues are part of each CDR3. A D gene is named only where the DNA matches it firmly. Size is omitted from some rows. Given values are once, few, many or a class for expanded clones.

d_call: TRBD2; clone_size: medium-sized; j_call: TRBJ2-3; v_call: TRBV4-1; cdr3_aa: CASSQRLAGLTDTQYF; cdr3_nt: TGCGCCAGCAGCCAAAGACTAGCGGGGCTCACAGATACGCAGTATTTT
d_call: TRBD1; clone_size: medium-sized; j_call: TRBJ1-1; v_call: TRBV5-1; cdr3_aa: CASSSGQGYTEAFF; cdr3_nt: TGCGCCAGCAGCTCTGGACAGGGCTACACTGAAGCTTTCTTT
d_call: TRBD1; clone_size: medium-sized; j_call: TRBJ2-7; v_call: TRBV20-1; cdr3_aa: CSASGTGGREQYF; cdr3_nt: TGCAGTGCTAGCGGGACAGGGGGACGGGAGCAGTACTTC
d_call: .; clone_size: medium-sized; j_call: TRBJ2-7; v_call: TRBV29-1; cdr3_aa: CSVRTAVSYEQYF; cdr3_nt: TGCAGCGTTAGGACAGCTGTCTCCTACGAGCAGTACTTC
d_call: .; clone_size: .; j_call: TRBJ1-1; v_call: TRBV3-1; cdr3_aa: CASSQDPGGEAFF; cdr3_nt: TGTGCCAGCAGCCAAGATCCGGGTGGAGAAGCTTTCTTT
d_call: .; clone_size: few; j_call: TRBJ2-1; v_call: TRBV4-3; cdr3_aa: CASSQGQAISYNEQFF; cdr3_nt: TGCGCCAGCAGCCAAGGACAGGCAATTTCCTACAATGAGCAGTTCTTC
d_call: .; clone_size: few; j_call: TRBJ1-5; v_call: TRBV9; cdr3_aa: CASSVGMNQPQHF; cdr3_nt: TGTGCCAGCAGCGTAGGTATGAATCAGCCCCAGCATTTT
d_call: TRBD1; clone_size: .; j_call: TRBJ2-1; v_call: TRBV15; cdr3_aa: CATSRATGYYNEQFF; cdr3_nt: TGTGCCACCAGCAGAGCGACAGGGTACTACAATGAGCAGTTCTTC
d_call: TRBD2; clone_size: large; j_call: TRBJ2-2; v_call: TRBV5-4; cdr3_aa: CASSTPGGTTGELFF; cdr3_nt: TGTGCCAGCAGCACCCCGGGGGGAACCACCGGGGAGCTGTTTTTT
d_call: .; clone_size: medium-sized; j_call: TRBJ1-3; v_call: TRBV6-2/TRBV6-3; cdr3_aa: CASRPGPSDGVRGNTIYF; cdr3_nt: TGTGCCAGCAGACCTGGGCCCTCGGATGGAGTACGTGGAAACACCATATATTTT
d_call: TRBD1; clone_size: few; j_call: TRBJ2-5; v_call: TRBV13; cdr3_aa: CASSSDREETQYF; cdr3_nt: TGTGCCAGCAGCTCGGACAGGGAGGAGACCCAGTACTTC
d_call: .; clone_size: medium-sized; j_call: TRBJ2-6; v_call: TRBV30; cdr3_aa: CAWTPGSGANVLTF; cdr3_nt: TGTGCCTGGACCCCAGGTTCTGGGGCCAACGTCCTGACTTTC
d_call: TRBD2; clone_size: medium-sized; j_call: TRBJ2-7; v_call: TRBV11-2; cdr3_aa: CASSPLRGRGTYEQYF; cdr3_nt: TGTGCCAGCAGCCCCCTCCGTGGGAGGGGAACCTACGAGCAGTACTTC
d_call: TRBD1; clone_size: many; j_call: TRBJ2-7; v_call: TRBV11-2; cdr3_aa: CASSGSGTDTYEQYF; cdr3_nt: TGTGCCAGCAGCGGATCCGGGACAGATACCTACGAGCAGTACTTC
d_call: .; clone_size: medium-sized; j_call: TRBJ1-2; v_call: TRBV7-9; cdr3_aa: CASTRRPGRTNDYGYTF; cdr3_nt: TGTGCCAGCACCAGACGTCCGGGCAGGACTAACGATTATGGCTACACCTTC
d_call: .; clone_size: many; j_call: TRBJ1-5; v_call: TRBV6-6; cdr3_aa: CASRLTVSNQPQHF; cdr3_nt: TGTGCCAGCAGATTGACAGTTAGCAATCAGCCCCAGCATTTT
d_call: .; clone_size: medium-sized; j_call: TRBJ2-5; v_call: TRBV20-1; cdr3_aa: CSARWGLETQYF; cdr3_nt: TGCAGTGCTAGATGGGGGTTGGAGACCCAGTACTTC
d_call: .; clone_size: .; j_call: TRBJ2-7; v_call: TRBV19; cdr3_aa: CASSIGQSPTYEQYF; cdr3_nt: TGTGCCAGTAGTATAGGGCAATCCCCAACCTACGAGCAGTACTTC
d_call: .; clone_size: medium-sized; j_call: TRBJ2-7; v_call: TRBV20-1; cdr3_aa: CSASNVLF; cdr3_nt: TGCAGTGCTAGTAACGTACTTTTC
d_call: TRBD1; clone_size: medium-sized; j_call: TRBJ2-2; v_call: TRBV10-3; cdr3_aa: CAISRGNRGNTGELFF; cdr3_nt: TGTGCCATCAGTCGAGGGAACAGGGGCAACACCGGGGAGCTGTTTTTT
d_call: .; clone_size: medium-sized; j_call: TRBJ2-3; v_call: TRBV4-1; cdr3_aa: CASSQVNMGFADTQYF; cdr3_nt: TGCGCCAGCAGCCAAGTTAATATGGGGTTTGCAGATACGCAGTATTTT
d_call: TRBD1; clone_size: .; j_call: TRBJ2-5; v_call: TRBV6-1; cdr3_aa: CASSEGGQRETQYF; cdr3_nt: TGTGCCAGCAGTGAAGGGGGACAGCGAGAGACCCAGTACTTC
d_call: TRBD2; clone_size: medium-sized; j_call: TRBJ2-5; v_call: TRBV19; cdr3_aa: CASTPGTSGVQETQYF; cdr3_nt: TGTGCCAGTACCCCCGGGACTAGCGGCGTTCAAGAGACCCAGTACTTC
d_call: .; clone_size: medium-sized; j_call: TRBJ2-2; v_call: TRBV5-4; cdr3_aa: CASSFLGATGELFF; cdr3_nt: TGTGCCAGCAGCTTTCTGGGTGCCACCGGGGAGCTGTTTTTT
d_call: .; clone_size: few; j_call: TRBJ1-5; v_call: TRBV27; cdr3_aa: CASSFYSGNQPQHF; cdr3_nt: TGTGCCAGCAGTTTCTACAGCGGCAATCAGCCCCAGCATTTT
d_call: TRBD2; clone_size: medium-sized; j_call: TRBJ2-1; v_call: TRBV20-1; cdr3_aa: CSAPSGGALGEQFF; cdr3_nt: TGCAGTGCTCCTAGCGGGGGCGCGCTTGGTGAGCAGTTCTTC
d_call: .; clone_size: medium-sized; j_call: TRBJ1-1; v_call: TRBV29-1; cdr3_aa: CSVARRLNTEAFF; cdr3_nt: TGCAGCGTAGCAAGGAGATTGAACACTGAAGCTTTCTTT
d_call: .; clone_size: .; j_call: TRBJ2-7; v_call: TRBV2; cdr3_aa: CASSHYEQYF; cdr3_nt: TGTGCCAGCAGCCACTACGAGCAGTACTTC
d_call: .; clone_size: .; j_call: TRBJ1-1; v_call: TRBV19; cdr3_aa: CASSVGGGIVAEAFF; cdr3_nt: TGTGCCAGTAGTGTAGGGGGTGGCATTGTCGCTGAAGCTTTCTTT
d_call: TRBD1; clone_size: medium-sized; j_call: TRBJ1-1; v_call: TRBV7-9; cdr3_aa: CASSFGTGTTMNTEAFF; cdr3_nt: TGTGCCAGCAGCTTCGGGACAGGGACAACCATGAACACTGAAGCTTTCTTT
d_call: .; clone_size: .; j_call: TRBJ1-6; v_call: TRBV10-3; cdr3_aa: CAIRDRIYNSPLHF; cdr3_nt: TGTGCCATCAGGGACAGAATCTATAATTCACCCCTCCACTTT
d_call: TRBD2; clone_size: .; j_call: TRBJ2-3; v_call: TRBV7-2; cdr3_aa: CASSPSGGHTVSTDTQYF; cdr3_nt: TGTGCCAGCAGCCCTAGCGGGGGCCATACTGTTAGCACAGATACGCAGTATTTT
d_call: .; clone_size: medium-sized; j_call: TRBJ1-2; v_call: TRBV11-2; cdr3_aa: CASSLEGPYGYTF; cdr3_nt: TGTGCCAGCAGCTTAGAGGGACCCTATGGCTACACCTTC
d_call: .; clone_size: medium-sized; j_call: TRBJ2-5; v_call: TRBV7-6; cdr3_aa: CASSLAGGPPETQYF; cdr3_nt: TGTGCCAGCAGCTTAGCGGGGGGGCCCCCGGAGACCCAGTACTTC
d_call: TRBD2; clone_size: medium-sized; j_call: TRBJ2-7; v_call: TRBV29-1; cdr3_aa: CSGRLAGEEQYF; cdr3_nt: TGCAGTGGAAGACTAGCGGGGGAGGAGCAGTACTTC
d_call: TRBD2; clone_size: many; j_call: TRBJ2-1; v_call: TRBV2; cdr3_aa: CASREGLAGLNEQFF; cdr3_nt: TGTGCCAGCAGGGAAGGACTAGCGGGCTTGAATGAGCAGTTCTTC
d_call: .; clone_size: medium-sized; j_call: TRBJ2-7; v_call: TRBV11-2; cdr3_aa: CASSFGTQLEQYF; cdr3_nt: TGTGCCAGCAGCTTTGGGACCCAACTAGAGCAGTACTTC
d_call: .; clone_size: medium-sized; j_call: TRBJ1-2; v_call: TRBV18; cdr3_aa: CASSPTTSRDYGYTF; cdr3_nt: TGTGCCAGCTCACCAACTACCTCGAGGGACTATGGCTACACCTTC
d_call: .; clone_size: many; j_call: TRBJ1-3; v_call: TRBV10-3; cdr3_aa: CASLREMGNTIYF; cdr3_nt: TGTGCCAGTCTAAGAGAGATGGGAAACACCATATATTTT
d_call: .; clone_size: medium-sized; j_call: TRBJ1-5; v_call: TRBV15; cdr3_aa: CATNKGTPFNQPQHF; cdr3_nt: TGTGCCACCAATAAAGGGACACCATTCAATCAGCCCCAGCATTTT
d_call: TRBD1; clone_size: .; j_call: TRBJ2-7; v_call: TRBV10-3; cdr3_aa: CAISEGTGSYEQYF; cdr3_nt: TGTGCCATCAGTGAGGGGACAGGCTCCTACGAGCAGTACTTC
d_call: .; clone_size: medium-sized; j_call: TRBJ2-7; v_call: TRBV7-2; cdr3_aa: CASSLFRGLSEQYF; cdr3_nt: TGTGCCAGCAGCTTATTCAGGGGACTAAGCGAGCAGTACTTC
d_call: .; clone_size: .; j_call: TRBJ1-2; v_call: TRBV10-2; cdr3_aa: CASSEGRGYGYTF; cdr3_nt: TGCGCCAGCAGTGAAGGCCGAGGATATGGCTACACCTTC
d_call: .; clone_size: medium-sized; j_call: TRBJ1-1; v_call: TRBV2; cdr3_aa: CASSELGAQNTEAFF; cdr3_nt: TGTGCCAGCAGTGAACTGGGGGCGCAGAACACTGAAGCTTTCTTT
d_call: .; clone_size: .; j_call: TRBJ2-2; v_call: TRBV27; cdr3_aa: CASSSTLNTGELFF; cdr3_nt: TGTGCCAGCAGTTCTACTCTCAACACCGGGGAGCTGTTTTTT
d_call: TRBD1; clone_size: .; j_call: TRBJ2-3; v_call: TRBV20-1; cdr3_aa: CSARPPGTAITDTQYF; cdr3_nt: TGCAGTGCTAGGCCCCCGGGGACAGCGATCACAGATACGCAGTATTTT
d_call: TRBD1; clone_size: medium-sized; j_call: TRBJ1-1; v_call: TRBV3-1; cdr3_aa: CASSQIPGGTTEAFF; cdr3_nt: TGTGCCAGCAGCCAAATCCCAGGGGGTACCACTGAAGCTTTCTTT
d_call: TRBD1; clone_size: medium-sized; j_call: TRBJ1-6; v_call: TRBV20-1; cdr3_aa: CSATGTGFDSPLHF; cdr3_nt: TGCAGTGCTACCGGGACAGGGTTTGATTCACCCCTCCACTTT
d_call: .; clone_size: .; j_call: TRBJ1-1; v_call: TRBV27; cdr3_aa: CASSLKGVYREAFF; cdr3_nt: TGTGCCAGCAGTTTAAAGGGGGTTTACCGTGAAGCTTTCTTT
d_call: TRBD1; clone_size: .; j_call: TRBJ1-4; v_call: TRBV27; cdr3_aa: CASSSRTGLSEKLFF; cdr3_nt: TGTGCCAGCAGTTCCCGGACAGGGTTGAGCGAAAAACTGTTTTTT